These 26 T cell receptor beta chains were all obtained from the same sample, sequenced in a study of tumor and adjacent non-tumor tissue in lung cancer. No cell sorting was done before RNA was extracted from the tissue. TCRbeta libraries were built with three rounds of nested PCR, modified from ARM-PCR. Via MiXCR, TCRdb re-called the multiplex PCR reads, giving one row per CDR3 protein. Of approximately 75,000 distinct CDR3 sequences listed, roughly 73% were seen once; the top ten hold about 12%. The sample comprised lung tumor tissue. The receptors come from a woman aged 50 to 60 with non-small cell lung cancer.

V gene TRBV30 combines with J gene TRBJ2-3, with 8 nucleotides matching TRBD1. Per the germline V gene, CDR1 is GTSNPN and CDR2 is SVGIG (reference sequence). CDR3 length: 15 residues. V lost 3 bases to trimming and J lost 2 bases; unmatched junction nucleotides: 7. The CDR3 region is CAWSVQGAVTDTQYF. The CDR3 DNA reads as TGTGCCTGGAGCGTCCAGGGGGCCGTCACAGATACGCAGTATTTT.

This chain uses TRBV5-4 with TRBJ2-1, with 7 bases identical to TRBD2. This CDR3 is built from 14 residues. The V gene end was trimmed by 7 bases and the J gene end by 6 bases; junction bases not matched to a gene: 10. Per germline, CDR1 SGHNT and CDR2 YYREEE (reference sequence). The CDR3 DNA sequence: TGTGCCAGCGGGCTGGGACTAATGCTCAATGAGCAGTTCTTC. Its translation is CASGLGLMLNEQFF.

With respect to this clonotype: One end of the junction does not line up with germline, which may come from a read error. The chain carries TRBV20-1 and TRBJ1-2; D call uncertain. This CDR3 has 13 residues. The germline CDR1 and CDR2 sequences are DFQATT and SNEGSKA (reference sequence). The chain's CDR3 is CCASPDANYGYTF. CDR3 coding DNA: TGCTGTGCTAGTCCAGATGCTAACTATGGCTACACCTTC.

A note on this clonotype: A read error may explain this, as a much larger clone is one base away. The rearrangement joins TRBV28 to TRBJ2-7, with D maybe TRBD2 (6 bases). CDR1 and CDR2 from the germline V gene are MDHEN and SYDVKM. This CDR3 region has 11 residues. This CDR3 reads CVSGPYYEQYF. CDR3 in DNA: TGTGTCAGCGGGCCCTACTACGAGCAGTACTTC. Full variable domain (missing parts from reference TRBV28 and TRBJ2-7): DVKVTQSSRYLVKRTGEKVFLECVQDMDHENMFWYRQDPGLGLRLIYFSYDVKMKEKGDIPEGYSVSREKKERFSLILESASTNQTSMYLCVSGPYYEQYFGPGTRLTVT.

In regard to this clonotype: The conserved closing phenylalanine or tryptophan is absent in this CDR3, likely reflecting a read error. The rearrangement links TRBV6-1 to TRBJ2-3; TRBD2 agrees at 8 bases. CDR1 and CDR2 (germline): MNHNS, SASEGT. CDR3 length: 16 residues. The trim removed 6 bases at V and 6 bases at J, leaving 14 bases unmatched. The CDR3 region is CASSMTGLASADTQYY. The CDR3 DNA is TGTGCCAGCAGCATGACTGGACTAGCCAGCGCGGATACGCAGTATTAT.

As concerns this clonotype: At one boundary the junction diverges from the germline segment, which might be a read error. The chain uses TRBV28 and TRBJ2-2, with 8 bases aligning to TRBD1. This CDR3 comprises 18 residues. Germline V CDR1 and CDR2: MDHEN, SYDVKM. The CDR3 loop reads CTSSFGQGRWGNTGELFF. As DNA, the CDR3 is TGTACCAGCAGTTTCGGACAGGGACGATGGGGGAACACCGGGGAGCTGTTTTTT.

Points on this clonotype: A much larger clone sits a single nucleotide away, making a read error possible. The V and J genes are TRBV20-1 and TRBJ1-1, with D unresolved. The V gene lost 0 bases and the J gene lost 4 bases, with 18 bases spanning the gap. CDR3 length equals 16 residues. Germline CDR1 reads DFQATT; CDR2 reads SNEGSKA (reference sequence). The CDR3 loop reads CSARELRVPKITEAFF. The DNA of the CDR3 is TGCAGTGCTAGAGAGCTGAGGGTCCCAAAGATCACTGAAGCTTTCTTT.

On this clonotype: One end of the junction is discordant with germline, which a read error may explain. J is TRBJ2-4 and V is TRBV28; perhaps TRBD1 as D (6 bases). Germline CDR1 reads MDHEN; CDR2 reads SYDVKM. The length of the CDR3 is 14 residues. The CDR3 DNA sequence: TGTGCGAGCAGTTTTAAGGGGGATGGCAACATTCAATACTTC. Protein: CASSFKGDGNIQYF.

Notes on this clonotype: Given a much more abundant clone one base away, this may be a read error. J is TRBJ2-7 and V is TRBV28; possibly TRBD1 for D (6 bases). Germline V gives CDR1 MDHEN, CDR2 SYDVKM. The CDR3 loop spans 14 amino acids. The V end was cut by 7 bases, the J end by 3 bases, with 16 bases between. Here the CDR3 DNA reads TGTGCCAGCATCCCACCGGGACATATCTACGAGCAGTACTTC. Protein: CASIPPGHIYEQYF. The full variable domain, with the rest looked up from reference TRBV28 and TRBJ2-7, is DVKVTQSSRYLVKRTGEKVFLECVQDMDHENMFWYRQDPGLGLRLIYFSYDVKMKEKGDIPEGYSVSREKKERFSLILESASTNQTSMYLCASIPPGHIYEQYFGPGTRLTVT.

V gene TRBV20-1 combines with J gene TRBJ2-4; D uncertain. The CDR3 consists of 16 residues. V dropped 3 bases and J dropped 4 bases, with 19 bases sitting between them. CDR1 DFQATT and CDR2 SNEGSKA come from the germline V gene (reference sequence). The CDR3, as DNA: TGCAGTGCTAGGGATGGGCGATGGAATGGTAAAAACATTCAGTACTTC. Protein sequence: CSARDGRWNGKNIQYF.

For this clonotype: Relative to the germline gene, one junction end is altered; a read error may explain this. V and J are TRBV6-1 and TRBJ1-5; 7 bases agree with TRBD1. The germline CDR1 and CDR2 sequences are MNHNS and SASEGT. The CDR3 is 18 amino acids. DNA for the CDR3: TGTGTCAGCAGGGGACACAGGGACAGAAATTATAGCAATCAGCCCCAGCATTTT. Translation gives CVSRGHRDRNYSNQPQHF.

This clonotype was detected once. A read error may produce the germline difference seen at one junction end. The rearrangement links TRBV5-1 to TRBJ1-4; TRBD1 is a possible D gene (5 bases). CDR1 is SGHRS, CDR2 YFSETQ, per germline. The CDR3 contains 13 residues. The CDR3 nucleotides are TGCGCCATCAGCCCGGGACCGGATGAAAAACTGGTTTTT. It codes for CAISPGPDEKLVF. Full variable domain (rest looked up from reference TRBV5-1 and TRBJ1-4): KAGVTQTPRYLIKTRGQQVTLSCSPISGHRSVSWYQQTPGQGLQFLFEYFSETQRNKGNFPGRFSGRQFSNSRSEMNVSTLELGDSALYLCAISPGPDEKLVFGSGTQLSVL.

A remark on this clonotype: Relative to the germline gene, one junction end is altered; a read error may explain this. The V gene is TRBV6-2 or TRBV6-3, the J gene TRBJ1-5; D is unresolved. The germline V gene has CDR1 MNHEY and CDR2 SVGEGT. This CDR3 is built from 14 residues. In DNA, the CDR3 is TGTGCCAGCAATTTTTCAAGTACCCCTCAGCCCCACCATTTT. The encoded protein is CASNFSSTPQPHHF.

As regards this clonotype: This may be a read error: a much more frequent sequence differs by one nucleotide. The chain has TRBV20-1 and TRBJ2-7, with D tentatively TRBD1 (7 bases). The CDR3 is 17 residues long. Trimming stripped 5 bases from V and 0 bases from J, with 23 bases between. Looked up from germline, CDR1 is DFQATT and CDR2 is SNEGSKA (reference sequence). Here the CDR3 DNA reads TGCAGTGCTTCGACCACGAAGGGGACAGCGGGCTCCTACGAGCAGTACTTC. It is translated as CSASTTKGTAGSYEQYF.

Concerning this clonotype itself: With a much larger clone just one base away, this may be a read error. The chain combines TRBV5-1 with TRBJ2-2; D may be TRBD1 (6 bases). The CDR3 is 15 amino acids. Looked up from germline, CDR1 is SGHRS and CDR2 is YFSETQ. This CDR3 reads CASSLGQANTRELFF. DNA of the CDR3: TGCGCCAGCAGCTTGGGACAGGCGAACACCCGGGAGCTGTTTTTT.

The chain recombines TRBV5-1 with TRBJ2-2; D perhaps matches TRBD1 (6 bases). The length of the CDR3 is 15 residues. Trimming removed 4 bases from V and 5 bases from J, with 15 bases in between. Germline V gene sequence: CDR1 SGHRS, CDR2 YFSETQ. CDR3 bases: TGCGCCAGCAGCAAAGGGGCAGGGGTAACCGGGGAGCTGTTTTTT. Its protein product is CASSKGAGVTGELFF.

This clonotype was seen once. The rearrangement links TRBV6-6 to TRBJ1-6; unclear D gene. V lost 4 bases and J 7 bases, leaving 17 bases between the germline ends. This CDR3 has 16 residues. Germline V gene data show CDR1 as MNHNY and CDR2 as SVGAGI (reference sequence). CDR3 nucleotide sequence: TGTGCCAGCAGTTCACCCTGGGCGCCGGGCAATTCACCCCTCCACTTT. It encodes CASSSPWAPGNSPLHF.

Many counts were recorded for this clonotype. The CDR3: CSVSRDSEQYF. CDR3 DNA sequence: TGCAGCGTCTCCCGGGACAGCGAGCAGTACTTC. The rearrangement links TRBV29-1 to TRBJ2-7, with 7 bases that match TRBD1. The CDR3 consists of 11 residues. Trimming took 6 bases from V and 6 from J; bases not matched to a gene: 5. Germline V lookup: CDR1 SQVTM, CDR2 ANQGSEA.

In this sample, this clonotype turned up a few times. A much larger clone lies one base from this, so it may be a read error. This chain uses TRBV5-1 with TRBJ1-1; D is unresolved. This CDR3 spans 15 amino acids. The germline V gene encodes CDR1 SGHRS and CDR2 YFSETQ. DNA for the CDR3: TGCGCCAACAGCTTGAGCGGGTCCCTGAACACTGAAGCTTTCTTT. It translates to CANSLSGSLNTEAFF.

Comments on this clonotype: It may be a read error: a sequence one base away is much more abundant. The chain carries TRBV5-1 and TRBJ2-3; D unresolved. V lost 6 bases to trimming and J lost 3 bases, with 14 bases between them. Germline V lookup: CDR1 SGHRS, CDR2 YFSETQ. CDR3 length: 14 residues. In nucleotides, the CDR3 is TGCGCCAGCAACCCCCTCCGTATAACAGATACGCAGTATTTT. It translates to CASNPLRITDTQYF.

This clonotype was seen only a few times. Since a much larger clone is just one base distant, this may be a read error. The CDR3 sequence: CSASLAGEYYEQYF. CDR3 DNA sequence: TGCAGTGCTAGTCTAGCGGGAGAGTATTACGAGCAGTACTTC. The rearrangement uses TRBV20-1 and TRBJ2-7; TRBD2 agrees at 10 bases. Per germline, CDR1 DFQATT and CDR2 SNEGSKA (reference sequence). Unmatched junction bases numbered 6, after V lost 3 bases and J lost 4 bases. CDR3 length: 14 amino acids.

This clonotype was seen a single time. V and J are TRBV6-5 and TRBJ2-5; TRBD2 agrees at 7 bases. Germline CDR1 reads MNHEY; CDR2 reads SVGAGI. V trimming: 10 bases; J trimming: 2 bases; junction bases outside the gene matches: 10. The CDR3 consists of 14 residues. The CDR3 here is CANSRERGQETQYF. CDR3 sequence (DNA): TGTGCCAATAGCCGCGAGCGGGGTCAAGAGACCCAGTACTTC.

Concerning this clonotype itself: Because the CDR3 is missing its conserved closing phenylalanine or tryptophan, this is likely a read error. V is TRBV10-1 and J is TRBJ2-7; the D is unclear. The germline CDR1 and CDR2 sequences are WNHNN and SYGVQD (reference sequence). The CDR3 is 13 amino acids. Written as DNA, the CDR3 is TGCGCCAGTAGTGAGGTCCCCGGCTACGAGCAGTACTAC. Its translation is CASSEVPGYEQYY.

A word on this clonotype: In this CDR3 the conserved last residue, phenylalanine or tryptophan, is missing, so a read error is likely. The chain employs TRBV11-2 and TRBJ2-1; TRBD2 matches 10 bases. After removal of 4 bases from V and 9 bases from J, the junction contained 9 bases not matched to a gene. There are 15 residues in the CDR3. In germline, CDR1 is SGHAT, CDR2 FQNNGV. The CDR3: CASSSEASGSAEQFS. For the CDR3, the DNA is TGTGCCAGCAGCTCAGAGGCTAGCGGGAGTGCTGAGCAGTTCTCC.

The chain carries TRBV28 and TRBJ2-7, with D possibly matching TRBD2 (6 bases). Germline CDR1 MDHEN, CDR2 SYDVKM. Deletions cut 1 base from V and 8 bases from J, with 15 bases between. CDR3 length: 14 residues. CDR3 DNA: TGTGCCAGCAGTTTATTTTGGACTAACCACAAGCAGTACTTC. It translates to CASSLFWTNHKQYF.

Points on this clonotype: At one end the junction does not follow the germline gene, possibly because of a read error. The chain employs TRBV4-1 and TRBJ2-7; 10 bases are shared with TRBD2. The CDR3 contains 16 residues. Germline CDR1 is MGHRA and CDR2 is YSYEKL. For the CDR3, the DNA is TGCGCCAGTAGCCAAGAAAGTAGCGGGAGGTCCTACGAGCAGTACTTC. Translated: CASSQESSGRSYEQYF.